The clone carrying this TCR beta chain was seen only a few times. Its antigen remains unknown. TCRdb redid the calling of the PCR reads with MiXCR, one entry per CDR3 protein. The sample has 8,000 to 11,000 distinct CDR3 sequences, 18% seen once; the top ten hold around 1.9%. These data come from a study of molecular identifiers for immune sequencing clone quantification. Study background: Replicate RNA from approximately 20,000 or 98,000 naive CD8 T cells formed five aliquots; four were sequenced. The study's findings and limits: Should identical TCR molecules share a barcode, the sizes of highly expanded clones could be underestimated.

This CDR3 contains 16 residues. Looked up from germline, CDR1 is MDHEN and CDR2 is SYDVKM. V lost 7 bases to trimming and J lost 0 bases, with 18 bases between them. Material: naive CD8+ T cells from blood, with Jurkat cell RNA spiked in. Noted subset: FACS-sorted CD8+CD4-CCR7+CD45RA+ naive T cells. V and J are TRBV28 and TRBJ1-1; weak D call: TRBD1 (5 bases). This receptor was obtained from a human donor in good health. Some libraries in this study had Jurkat cell RNA spiked in. CDR3 bases: TGTGCCAGCACGGGCAGGGTCCGAGGGATGAACACTGAAGCTTTCTTT. It codes for CASTGRVRGMNTEAFF. Full variable domain (remainder filled in from reference TRBV28 and TRBJ1-1): DVKVTQSSRYLVKRTGEKVFLECVQDMDHENMFWYRQDPGLGLRLIYFSYDVKMKEKGDIPEGYSVSREKKERFSLILESASTNQTSMYLCASTGRVRGMNTEAFFGQGTRLTVV.